This T cell receptor (beta chain) was recovered during a study of OX40 agonist ivuxolimab in advanced cancers. The V gene end was trimmed by 0 bases and the J gene end by 7 bases; junction bases not matched to a gene: 6. This CDR3 is 15 amino acids long. CDR1 is SGHNT and CDR2 is YYREEE in the germline V gene (reference sequence). Clones were sequenced by immunoSEQ multiplex PCR, and TCRdb holds only the in-frame ones, with some missing. The sample lists tens of thousands of clones; more than 70% were seen once. The chain links TRBV5-4 to TRBJ1-1; 10 bases are shared with TRBD1. The specimen comprised CD4+ or CD8+ T cells sorted from blood, sampled in a trial of the OX40 agonist ivuxolimab. This TCR was sampled from an adult with an advanced solid tumor such as melanoma, head and neck, liver or kidney cancer. The chain's CDR3 is CASSLDGTGEFEAFF. CDR3 bases: TGTGCCAGCAGCTTGGATGGGACAGGGGAATTTGAAGCTTTCTTT. The variable domain in full, completed from reference TRBV5-4 and TRBJ1-1, reads ETGVTQSPTHLIKTRGQQVTLRCSSQSGHNTVSWYQQALGQGPQFIFQYYREEENGRGNFPPRFSGLQFPNYSSELNVNALELDDSALYLCASSLDGTGEFEAFFGQGTRLTVV.